The TCR beta chain described here comes from a study of cytomegalovirus exposure and HLA in healthy donors. PCR involved 60 Vbeta and 13 Jbeta primers. TCRdb's copy holds only in-frame clones and misses some; the assay was immunoSEQ multiplex PCR. The data show about 160,000 clones, with around three quarters seen just once and around 3.1% held by the top ten. The CDR3 covers 16 residues. V lost 0 bases to trimming and J lost 3 bases, with 14 bases between them. Germline CDR1 SQVTM, CDR2 ANQGSEA. The specimen was PBMCs. This chain links TRBV29-1 with TRBJ2-2, with a weak D call TRBD1 (6 bases). This receptor was obtained from a middle-aged woman in good health and CMV-seronegative. The CDR3 coding sequence is TGCAGCGTTGAAGAGGGATGGGGGCCCCACACCGGGGAGCTGTTTTTT. As protein: CSVEEGWGPHTGELFF.